What follows is one TCR beta chain and its context. The target of this receptor is not known. The input lacks base qualities; no much larger clone sits a single base away. Each donor gave one peripheral blood draw, approximately 110 mL on average, collected into heparinised tubes. A BD FACSAria II was used to sort naive, central memory, regulatory and stem cell-like memory CD4+ T cells with a panel that included CD45RO, CCR7, CD25, CD127, CD95 and CD27. Purity was above 95% for every sorted population. PBMCs were isolated immediately by Lymphoprep density gradient centrifugation and stained directly without culture. Samples were stained and sorted in pairs, with one healthy donor and one patient per experiment, so that batch effects were minimized. The entire amount of isolated RNA was reverse transcribed using the High Capacity cDNA Reverse Transcription Kit, so the sequenced TCRB transcripts were expressed ones. Deep immunoSEQ sequencing was applied to naive, central memory and regulatory T cell samples, giving an average of roughly 3.5 million total reads per sample. After sorted cells were lysed in RLT buffer, RNA was extracted with DNase-treated RNeasy Micro or Mini kits, with the choice depending on cell number. To prevent cross-contamination, every cell subset was processed on its own, while patient and healthy donor samples were processed together. Using the immunoSEQ multiplex PCR, TCRB sequences were amplified from cDNA into 87-bp fragments spanning the CDR3 region. The amplicons were sequenced using the Illumina HiSeq platform. Processing in the source paper ran as follows. PCR bias was computationally corrected using synthetic template baselines, reads within Hamming distance 2 were collapsed, and singletons that could not be merged were discarded. Reads were aligned against IMGT so that V, D and J genes, CDR3 length and insertions or deletions at six rearrangement sites could be assigned. Clonotype counts were normalized to sorted cell number within each subset before computing true diversity and Gini coefficients with the tcR R package. The overlap coefficient, calculated on TCRB nucleotide sequences, was used to quantify repertoire sharing. The clones in this table, taken by TCRdb from immuneACCESS, are in-frame only. Not every clone is retained; where verified, under half of the shortfall comes from an unresolved V gene, and the cause of the rest is unknown. V, J and clone size are taken as reported in that table, and D and trimming were inferred from the DNA itself. The sample records 310,000 or so clones, 9.3% of which are singletons. Of the sample, less than 1.2% is held by the ten largest clones.

The sample originates from a study of beta chain features in type 1 diabetes (dated by TCRdb to about 2018). Study-wide context: No differences in mean age, gender distribution, total cell number or subset yield were found between patients and healthy donors. A total of 100 million to 140 million sorted cells were examined across all samples, and the number of cells per subset was strongly correlated with RNA yield. The study compared the TCRB repertoires of sorted circulating CD4+ T cell subsets in recently diagnosed type 1 diabetes patients with those in matched healthy donors. Regulatory and stem cell-like memory subsets were isolated from only 8 patients and roughly 8 healthy donors, whereas naive and central memory subsets came from all 30 or so donors.

The study at large found these results: Naive, central memory and regulatory TCRB repertoires appeared more similar among patients than among healthy donors. Shorter templates might be favored by PCR, yet because patient and control samples were amplified and corrected together, any such skew would affect both groups equally. A moderate but significant shortening of TCRB CDR3 length was observed in type 1 diabetes patients in all four CD4+ subsets. Sequencing cDNA rather than genomic DNA could over-represent highly expressing activated cells, although activation and CD3 levels did not differ between groups. At VDJ recombination sites, type 1 diabetes patients had fewer insertions and more deleted nucleotides, which implies abnormalities in thymic rearrangement. HLA sub-analyses involved small numbers of individuals, so any influence of HLA type on TCRB rearrangement remained unresolved.

The CDR3 goes from the cysteine to the phenylalanine over 16 residues. The sequence is cut down to CDR3 DNA, 48 bases in frame from base 1. The junction carries 14 bases between V and J, which are trimmed by 4 bases and 2 bases respectively. The germline V gene provides CDR1 ENHRY and CDR2 SYGVKD. The TCR comes from a man aged 25 to 45 with type 1 diabetes. Input material: central memory CD4+ T cells from blood. The rearrangement joined TRBV10-3 to TRBJ1-4; there is no confident call for the D gene. Here is the DNA: TGTGCCATCAGTGCTGTGGTAGGAGGGACTAATGAAAAACTGTTTTTT. This is translated as CAISAVVGGTNEKLFF.